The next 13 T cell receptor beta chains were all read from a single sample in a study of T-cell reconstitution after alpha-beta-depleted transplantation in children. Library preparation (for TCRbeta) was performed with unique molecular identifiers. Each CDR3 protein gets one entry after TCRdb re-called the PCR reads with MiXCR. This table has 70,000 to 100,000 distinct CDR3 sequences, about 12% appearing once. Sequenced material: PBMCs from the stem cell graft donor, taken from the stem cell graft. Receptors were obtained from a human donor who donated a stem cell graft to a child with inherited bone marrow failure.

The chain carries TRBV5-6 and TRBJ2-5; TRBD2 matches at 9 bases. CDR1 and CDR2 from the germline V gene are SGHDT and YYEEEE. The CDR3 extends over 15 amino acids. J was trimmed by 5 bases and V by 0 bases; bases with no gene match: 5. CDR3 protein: CASSLVNLAGETQYF. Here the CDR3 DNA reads TGTGCCAGCAGCTTGGTAAACCTAGCGGGGGAGACCCAGTACTTC.

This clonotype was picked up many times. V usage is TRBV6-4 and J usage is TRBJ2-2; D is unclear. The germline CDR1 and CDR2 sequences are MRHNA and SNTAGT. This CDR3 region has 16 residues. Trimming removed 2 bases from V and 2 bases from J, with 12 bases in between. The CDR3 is CASSDGPAANTGELFF. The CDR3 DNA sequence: TGTGCCAGCAGTGACGGTCCAGCTGCTAACACCGGGGAGCTGTTTTTT.

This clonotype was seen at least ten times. CDR3 in amino acids: CASSSLVVTEAFF. The CDR3 bases are TGTGCCAGCAGTTCATTAGTCGTCACTGAAGCTTTCTTT. V and J are TRBV6-6 and TRBJ1-1; D uncertain. V was clipped by 4 bases and J by 4 bases, with 10 bases between them. The CDR3 is 13 residues long. Germline V CDR1 and CDR2: MNHNY, SVGAGI (reference sequence).

CDR3 residues: CASGPAGSYEQYF. The CDR3 region has the DNA TGTGCCAGCGGCCCCGCGGGCTCCTACGAGCAGTACTTC. The gene calls are TRBV7-8 and TRBJ2-7; D possibly corresponds to TRBD2 (5 bases). Trimming shortened V by 8 bases and J by 0 bases, and 11 bases separated the two germline ends. The CDR3 spans 13 residues. Germline V gives CDR1 SGHVS, CDR2 FQNEAQ.

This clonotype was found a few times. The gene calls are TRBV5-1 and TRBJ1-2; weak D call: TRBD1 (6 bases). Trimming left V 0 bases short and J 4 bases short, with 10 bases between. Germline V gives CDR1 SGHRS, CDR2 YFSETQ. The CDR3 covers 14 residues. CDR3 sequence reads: CASSLDGGGYGYTF. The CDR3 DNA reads TGCGCCAGCAGCTTGGACGGGGGCGGCTATGGCTACACCTTC.

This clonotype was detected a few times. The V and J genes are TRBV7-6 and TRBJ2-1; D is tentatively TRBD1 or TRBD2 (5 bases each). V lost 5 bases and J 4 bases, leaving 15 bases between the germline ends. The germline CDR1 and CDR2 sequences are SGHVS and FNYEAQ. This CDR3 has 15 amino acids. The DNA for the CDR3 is TGTGCCAGCAGCCCAGGGAGCGGAGCTTACAATGAGCAGTTCTTC. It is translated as CASSPGSGAYNEQFF.

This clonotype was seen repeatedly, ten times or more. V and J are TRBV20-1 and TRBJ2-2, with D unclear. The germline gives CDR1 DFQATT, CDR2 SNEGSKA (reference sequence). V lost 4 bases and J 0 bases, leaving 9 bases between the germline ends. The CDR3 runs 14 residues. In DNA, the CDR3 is TGCAGTGCTACACGGAGTACGAACACCGGGGAGCTGTTTTTT. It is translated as CSATRSTNTGELFF.

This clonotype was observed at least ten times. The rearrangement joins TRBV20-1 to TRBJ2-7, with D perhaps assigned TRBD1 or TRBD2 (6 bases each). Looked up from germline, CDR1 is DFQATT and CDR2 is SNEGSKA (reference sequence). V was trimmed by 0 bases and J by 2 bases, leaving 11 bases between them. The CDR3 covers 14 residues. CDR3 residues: CSARDSGGPYEQYF. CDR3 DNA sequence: TGCAGTGCTAGAGATTCCGGGGGCCCCTACGAGCAGTACTTC.

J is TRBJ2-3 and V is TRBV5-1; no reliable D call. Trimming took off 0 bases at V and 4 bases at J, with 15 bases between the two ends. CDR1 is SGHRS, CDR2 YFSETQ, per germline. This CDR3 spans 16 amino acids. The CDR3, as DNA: TGCGCCAGCAGCTTGGAGGTCTGGGGTATCCCAGATACGCAGTATTTT. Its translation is CASSLEVWGIPDTQYF.

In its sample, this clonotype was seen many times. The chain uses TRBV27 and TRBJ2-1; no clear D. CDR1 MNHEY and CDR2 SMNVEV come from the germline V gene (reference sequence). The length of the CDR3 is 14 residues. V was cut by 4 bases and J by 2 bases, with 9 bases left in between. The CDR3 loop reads CASSWYGAYNEQFF. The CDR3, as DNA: TGTGCCAGCAGTTGGTACGGTGCCTACAATGAGCAGTTCTTC.

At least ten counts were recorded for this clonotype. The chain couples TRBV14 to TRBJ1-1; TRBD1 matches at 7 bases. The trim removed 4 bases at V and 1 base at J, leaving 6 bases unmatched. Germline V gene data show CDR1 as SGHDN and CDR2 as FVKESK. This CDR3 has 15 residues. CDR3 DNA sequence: TGTGCCAGCAGCCCGCAACAGGGGAAGAACACTGAAGCTTTCTTT. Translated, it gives CASSPQQGKNTEAFF.

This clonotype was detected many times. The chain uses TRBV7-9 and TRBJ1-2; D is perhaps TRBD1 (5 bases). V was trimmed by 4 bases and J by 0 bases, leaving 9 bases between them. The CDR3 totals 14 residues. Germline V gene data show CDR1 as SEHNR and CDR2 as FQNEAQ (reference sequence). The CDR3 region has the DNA TGTGCCAGCAGCTCCGGGGGGTCTAACTATGGCTACACCTTC. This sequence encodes CASSSGGSNYGYTF.

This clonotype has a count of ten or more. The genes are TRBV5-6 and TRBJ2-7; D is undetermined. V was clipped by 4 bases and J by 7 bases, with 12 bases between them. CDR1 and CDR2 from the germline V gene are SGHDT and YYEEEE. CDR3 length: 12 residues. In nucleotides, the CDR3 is TGTGCCAGCAGCCCCGGGCCATTGGAGCAGTACTTC. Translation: CASSPGPLEQYF.